This TCR beta chain was identified in a study of cytomegalovirus exposure and HLA in healthy donors. Study-wide results and caveats: Previous analysis showed most TCR beta V segments were productive about 90% or about 30% of the time. The study put some 150 TCR beta chains on its list as cytomegalovirus-associated.

The CDR3 runs 12 residues. Germline V lookup: CDR1 SNHLY, CDR2 FYNNEI. A note on this clone: Its antigen is currently unknown. A junction end diverges from the germline sequence, so it may reflect a read error.

Use of 60 Vbeta and 13 Jbeta primers characterized the PCR. The repertoire was sequenced with immunoSEQ multiplex PCR; TCRdb's copy has only in-frame clones and lacks some. Here the sample spans under 80,000 clones, roughly 80% being singletons. Sequencing was carried out using PBMCs. The chain links TRBV2 to TRBJ1-1; D is ambiguous. This clonotype originated in a middle-aged woman in good health and CMV-seronegative. CDR3 loop: CACSPGNTEAFF. CDR3 coding DNA: TGTGCCTGCAGTCCAGGGAACACTGAAGCTTTCTTT.